This paragraph covers one T cell receptor (beta chain) sequence. This entry is derived from a study of neoadjuvant anti-PD-1 for oral cavity cancer. TCRdb's copy holds only in-frame clones and misses some; the assay was immunoSEQ multiplex PCR. The sample lists more than 11,000 clones, around three quarters occurring once. The time point was: after neoadjuvant nivolumab, at surgical resection. The sequencing used PBMCs, collected after nivolumab (anti-PD-1) treatment. This receptor was taken from a person aged 40-85 years with oral cavity squamous cell carcinoma.

This CDR3 reads CSVVTGNTEAFF. CDR3 sequence (DNA): TGCAGCGTGGTTACAGGTAACACTGAAGCTTTCTTT. The chain uses TRBV29-1 and TRBJ1-1; perhaps TRBD1 as D (5 bases). From germline, CDR1 is SQVTM and CDR2 ANQGSEA. The CDR3 is made up of 12 amino acids. Trimming cost V 6 bases and J 2 bases, with 10 bases left between them.